This TCR beta chain appears in the sequencing data of a study of T cell responses to AZD1222 COVID-19 vaccine. The CDR3 runs to 14 residues. Per the germline V gene, CDR1 is SEHNR and CDR2 is FQNEAQ (reference sequence). V lost 2 bases and J 7 bases, leaving 14 bases between the germline ends. Points on this clone: The antigen is undetermined.

Study conclusions and caveats: Spike-wide coverage was observed for vaccine-associated CD4 TCRs, with dominant responses at 160-218 and 743-854. Baseline antibody screening turned up just five to seven seropositive AZD1222 recipients. Among spike-specific TCRs, nearly half reportedly target unmutated variant regions. Samples come after the peak T cell response, not at day 14.

Data came from immunoSEQ multiplex PCR; TCRdb stores just in-frame clones and leaves some out. The table lists under 150,000 clones, 85% to 90% of them singletons. Sequences were derived from peripheral blood, sampled on day 0 of AZD1222 vaccination. The V call is TRBV7-9, the J call TRBJ1-2; the D gene is possibly TRBD1 (5 bases). This clonotype was sampled from an adult in good health. The CDR3 protein is CASSLTRGSGGYTF. The DNA of the CDR3 is TGTGCCAGCAGCTTAACGAGGGGTTCAGGTGGCTACACCTTC.